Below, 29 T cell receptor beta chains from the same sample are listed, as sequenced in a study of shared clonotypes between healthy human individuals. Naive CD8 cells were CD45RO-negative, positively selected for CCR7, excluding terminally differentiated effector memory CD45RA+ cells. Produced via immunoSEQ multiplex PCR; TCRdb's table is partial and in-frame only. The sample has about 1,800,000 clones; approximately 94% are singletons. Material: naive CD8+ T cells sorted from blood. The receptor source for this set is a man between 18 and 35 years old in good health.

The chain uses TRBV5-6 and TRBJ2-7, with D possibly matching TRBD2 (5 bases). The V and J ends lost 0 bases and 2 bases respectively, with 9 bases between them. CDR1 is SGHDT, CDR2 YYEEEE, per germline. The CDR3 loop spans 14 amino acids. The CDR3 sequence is CASSLETSPYEQYF. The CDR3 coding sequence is TGTGCCAGCAGCTTGGAAACTAGTCCCTACGAGCAGTACTTC.

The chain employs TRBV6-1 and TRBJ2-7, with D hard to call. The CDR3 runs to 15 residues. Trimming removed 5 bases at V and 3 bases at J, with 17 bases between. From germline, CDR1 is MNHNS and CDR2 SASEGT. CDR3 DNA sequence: TGTGCCAGCAGTCCCCATCAAAACTATAACTACGAGCAGTACTTC. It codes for CASSPHQNYNYEQYF.

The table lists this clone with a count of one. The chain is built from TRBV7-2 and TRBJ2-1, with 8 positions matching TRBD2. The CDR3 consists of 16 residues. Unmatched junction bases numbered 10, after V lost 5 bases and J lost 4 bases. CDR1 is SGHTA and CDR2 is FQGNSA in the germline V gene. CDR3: CASSHRSGLGYNEQFF. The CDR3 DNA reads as TGTGCCAGCAGCCACCGTTCGGGACTAGGATACAATGAGCAGTTCTTC.

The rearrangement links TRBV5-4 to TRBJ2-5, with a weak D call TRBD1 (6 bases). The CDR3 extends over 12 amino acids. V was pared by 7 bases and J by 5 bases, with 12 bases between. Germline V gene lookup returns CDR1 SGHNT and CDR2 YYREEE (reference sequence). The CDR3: CASGWGPETQYF. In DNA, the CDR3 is TGTGCCAGCGGTTGGGGGCCGGAGACCCAGTACTTC.

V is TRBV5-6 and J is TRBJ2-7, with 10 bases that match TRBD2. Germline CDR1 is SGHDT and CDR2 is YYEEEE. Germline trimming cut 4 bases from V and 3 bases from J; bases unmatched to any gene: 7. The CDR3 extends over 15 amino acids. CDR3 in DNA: TGTGCCAGCAGCCTACTAGCGGGAATAATCTACGAGCAGTACTTC. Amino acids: CASSLLAGIIYEQYF.

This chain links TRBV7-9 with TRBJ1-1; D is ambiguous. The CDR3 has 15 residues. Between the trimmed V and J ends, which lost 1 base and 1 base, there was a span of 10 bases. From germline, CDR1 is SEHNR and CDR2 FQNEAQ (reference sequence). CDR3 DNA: TGTGCCAGCAGCTTAGGATGGGGAAAGAACACTGAAGCTTTCTTT. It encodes CASSLGWGKNTEAFF.

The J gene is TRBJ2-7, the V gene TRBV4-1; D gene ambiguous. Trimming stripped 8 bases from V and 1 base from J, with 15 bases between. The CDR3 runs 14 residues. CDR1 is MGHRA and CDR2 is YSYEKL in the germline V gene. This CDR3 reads CASAPAGGSYEQYF. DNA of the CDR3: TGCGCCAGCGCGCCGGCAGGCGGTTCCTACGAGCAGTACTTC.

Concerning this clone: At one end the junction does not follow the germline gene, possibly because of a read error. The CDR3 region has the DNA TGTGCCAGCAGCGACCGGTTAGGACTCTTCTTC. It codes for CASSDRLGLFF. The chain carries TRBV13 and TRBJ2-7; TRBD2 might be the D (5 bases). Germline CDR1 PRHDT, CDR2 FYEKMQ (reference sequence). The CDR3 spans 11 residues.

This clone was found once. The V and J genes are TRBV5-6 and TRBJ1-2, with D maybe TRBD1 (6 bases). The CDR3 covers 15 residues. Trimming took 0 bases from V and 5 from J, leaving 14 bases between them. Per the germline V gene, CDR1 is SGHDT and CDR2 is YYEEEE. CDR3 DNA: TGTGCCAGCAGCTTGGAACAGGGCGAAGATTATGGCTACACCTTC. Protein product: CASSLEQGEDYGYTF.

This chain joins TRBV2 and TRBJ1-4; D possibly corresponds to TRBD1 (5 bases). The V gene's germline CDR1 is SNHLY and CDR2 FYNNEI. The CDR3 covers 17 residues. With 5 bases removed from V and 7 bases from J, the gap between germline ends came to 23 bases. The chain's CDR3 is CASSSQGSLGMGEKLFF. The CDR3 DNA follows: TGTGCCAGCAGTTCTCAGGGTTCCCTGGGAATGGGTGAAAAACTGTTTTTT.

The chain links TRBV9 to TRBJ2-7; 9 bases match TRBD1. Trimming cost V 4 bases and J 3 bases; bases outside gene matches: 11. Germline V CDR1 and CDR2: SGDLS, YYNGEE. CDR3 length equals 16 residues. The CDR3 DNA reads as TGTGCCAGCAGCCATTCAGAGGGACAGGGCGACTACGAGCAGTACTTC. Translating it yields CASSHSEGQGDYEQYF.

The CDR3 spells CASSDRTGSDTQYF. CDR3 sequence (DNA): TGCGCCAGCAGTGACAGGACCGGGTCAGATACGCAGTATTTT. The genes are TRBV10-1 and TRBJ2-3; D remains unclear. V dropped 3 bases and J dropped 4 bases, with 11 bases sitting between them. The CDR3 loop spans 14 amino acids. Germline assignment: CDR1 WNHNN and CDR2 SYGVQD (reference sequence).

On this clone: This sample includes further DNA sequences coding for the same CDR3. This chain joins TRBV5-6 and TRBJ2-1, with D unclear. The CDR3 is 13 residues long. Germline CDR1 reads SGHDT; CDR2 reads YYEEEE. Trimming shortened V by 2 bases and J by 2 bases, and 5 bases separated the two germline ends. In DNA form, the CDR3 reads TGTGCCAGCAGCTTAGGTCCCTACAATGAGCAGTTCTTC. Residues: CASSLGPYNEQFF.

The DNA of the CDR3 is TGTGCCAGCAGCAAAGAGGGGGTTAATTCACCCCTCCACTTT. Amino acid sequence: CASSKEGVNSPLHF. The V gene is TRBV21-1, the J gene TRBJ1-6; the table assigns TRBD1, which was not confirmed against the DNA. TRBV21-1 is assigned pseudogene status. The CDR3 runs 14 residues.

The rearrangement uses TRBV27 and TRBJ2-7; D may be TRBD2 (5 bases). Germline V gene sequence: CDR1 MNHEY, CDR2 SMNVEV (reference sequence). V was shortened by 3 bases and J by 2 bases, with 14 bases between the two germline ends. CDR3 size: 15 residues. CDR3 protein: CASSFAGSGAYEQYF. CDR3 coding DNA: TGTGCCAGCAGTTTTGCCGGCAGCGGCGCCTACGAGCAGTACTTC.

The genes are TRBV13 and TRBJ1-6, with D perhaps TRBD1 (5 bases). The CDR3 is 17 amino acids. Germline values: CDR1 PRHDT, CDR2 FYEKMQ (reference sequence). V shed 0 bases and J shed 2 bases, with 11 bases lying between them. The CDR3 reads CASSLGSGAAYNSPLHF. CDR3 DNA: TGTGCCAGCAGCTTAGGGTCCGGGGCAGCCTATAATTCACCCCTCCACTTT. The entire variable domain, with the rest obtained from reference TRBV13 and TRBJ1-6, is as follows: AAGVIQSPRHLIKEKRETATLKCYPIPRHDTVYWYQQGPGQDPQFLISFYEKMQSDKGSIPDRFSAQQFSDYHSELNMSSLELGDSALYFCASSLGSGAAYNSPLHFGNGTRLTVT.

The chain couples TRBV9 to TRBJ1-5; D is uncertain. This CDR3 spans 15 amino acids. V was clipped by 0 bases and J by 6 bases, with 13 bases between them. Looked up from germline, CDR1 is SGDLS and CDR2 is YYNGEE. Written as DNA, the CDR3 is TGTGCCAGCAGCGTAGAGGTCCCTTGCACTCAGCCCCAGCATTTT. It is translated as CASSVEVPCTQPQHF. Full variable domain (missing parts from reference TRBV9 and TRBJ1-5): DSGVTQTPKHLITATGQRVTLRCSPRSGDLSVYWYQQSLDQGLQFLIQYYNGEERAKGNILERFSAQQFPDLHSELNLSSLELGDSALYFCASSVEVPCTQPQHFGDGTRLSIL.

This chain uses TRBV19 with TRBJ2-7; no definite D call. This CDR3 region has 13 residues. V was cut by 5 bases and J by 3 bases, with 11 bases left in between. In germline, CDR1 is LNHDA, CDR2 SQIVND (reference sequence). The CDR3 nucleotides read TGTGCCAGTAGTCCGGGCAGTTTCTACGAGCAGTACTTC. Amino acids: CASSPGSFYEQYF.

The CDR3 sequence is CASSSYLGTGNTIYF. In nucleotides, the CDR3 is TGTGCCAGCAGTTCCTACCTGGGGACTGGAAACACCATATATTTT. The chain couples TRBV27 to TRBJ1-3; D not resolved. This CDR3 comprises 15 residues. The germline V gene encodes CDR1 MNHEY and CDR2 SMNVEV (reference sequence). V was cut by 4 bases and J by 2 bases, with 12 bases left in between.

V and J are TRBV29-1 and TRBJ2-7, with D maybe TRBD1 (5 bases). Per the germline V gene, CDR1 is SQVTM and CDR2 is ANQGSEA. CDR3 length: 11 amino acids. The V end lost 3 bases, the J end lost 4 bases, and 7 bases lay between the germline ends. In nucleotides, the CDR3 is TGCAGCGTTGACAGGGATTACGAGCAGTACTTC. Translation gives CSVDRDYEQYF.

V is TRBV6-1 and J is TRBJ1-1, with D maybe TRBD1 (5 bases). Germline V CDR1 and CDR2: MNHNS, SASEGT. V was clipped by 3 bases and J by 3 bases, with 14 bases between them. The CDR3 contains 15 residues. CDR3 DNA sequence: TGTGCCAGCAGTGAGTTCAGGGAGGTTTACACTGAAGCTTTCTTT. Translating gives CASSEFREVYTEAFF.

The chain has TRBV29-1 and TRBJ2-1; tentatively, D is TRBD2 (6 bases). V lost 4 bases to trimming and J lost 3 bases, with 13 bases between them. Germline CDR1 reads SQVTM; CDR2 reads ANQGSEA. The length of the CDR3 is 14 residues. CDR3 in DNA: TGCAGCGTTGTCGGGAGCGGACTCTACAATGAGCAGTTCTTC. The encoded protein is CSVVGSGLYNEQFF.

The CDR3 protein is CASSEARGGGALETQYF. The CDR3 nucleotides read TGTGCCAGCAGTGAAGCGCGCGGAGGGGGCGCATTAGAGACCCAGTACTTC. This sequence joins TRBV6-1 and TRBJ2-5; possible D gene TRBD1, 7 bases. Germline CDR1 is MNHNS and CDR2 is SASEGT. V gave up 0 bases and J gave up 4 bases, with 18 bases separating them. There are 17 residues in the CDR3.

The CDR3 protein is CASSPRTGIGYTF. DNA of the CDR3: TGCGCCAGCAGCCCTAGGACAGGGATCGGCTACACCTTC. The chain joins TRBV4-1 to TRBJ1-2, with TRBD1 matching over 8 bases. With 4 bases clipped from V and 8 bases from J, the junction kept 6 bases outside the gene matches. This CDR3 has 13 residues. From germline, CDR1 is MGHRA and CDR2 YSYEKL.

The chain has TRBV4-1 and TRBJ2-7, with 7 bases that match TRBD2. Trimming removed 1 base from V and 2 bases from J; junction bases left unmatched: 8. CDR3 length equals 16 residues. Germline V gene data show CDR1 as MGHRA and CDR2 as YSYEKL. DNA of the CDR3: TGCGCCAGCAGCCAAGGGTCCAGCGGGACCACCTACGAGCAGTACTTC. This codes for CASSQGSSGTTYEQYF.

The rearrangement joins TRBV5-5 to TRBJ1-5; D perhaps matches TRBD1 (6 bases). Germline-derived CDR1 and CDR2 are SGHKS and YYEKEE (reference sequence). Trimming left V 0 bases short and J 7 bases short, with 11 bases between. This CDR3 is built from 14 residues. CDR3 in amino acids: CASSLEGTTQPQHF. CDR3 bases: TGTGCCAGCAGCTTGGAGGGGACAACACAGCCCCAGCATTTT.

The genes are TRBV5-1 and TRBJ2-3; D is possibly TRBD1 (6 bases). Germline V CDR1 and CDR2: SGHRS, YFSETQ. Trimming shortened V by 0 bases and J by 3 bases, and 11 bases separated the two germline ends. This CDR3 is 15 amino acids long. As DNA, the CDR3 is TGCGCCAGCAGCTTGGCCCCAGGGGTTACAGATACGCAGTATTTT. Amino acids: CASSLAPGVTDTQYF.

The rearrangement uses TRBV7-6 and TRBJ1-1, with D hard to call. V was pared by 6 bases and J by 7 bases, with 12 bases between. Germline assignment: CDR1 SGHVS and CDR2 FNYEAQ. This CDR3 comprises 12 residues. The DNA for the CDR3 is TGTGCCAGCAGGGCTAATGAAGGTGAAGCTTTCTTT. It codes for CASRANEGEAFF.

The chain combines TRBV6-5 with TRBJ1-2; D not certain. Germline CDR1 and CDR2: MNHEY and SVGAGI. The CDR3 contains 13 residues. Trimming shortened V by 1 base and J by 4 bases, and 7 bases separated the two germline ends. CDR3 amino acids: CASSYLGVYGYTF. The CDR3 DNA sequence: TGTGCCAGCAGTTACTTGGGCGTCTATGGCTACACCTTC.